This T cell receptor beta chain was observed in a study of tumor-infiltrating lymphocytes in primary liver carcinoma. Unsorted whole blood served as the source of blood RNA, and germline DNA was extracted as well. Total RNA amounting to around 540 ng was the source from which TCR beta cDNA was made with a constant-region primer. Three-round nested multiplex PCR performed with slightly modified ARM-PCR produced the TCR beta libraries. TCRdb recomputed calls from the multiplex PCR reads with MiXCR, one row per CDR3 protein. This sample has approximately 330,000 distinct CDR3 sequences, with about 61% found just once. This clonotype was recorded once. Source material: peripheral blood. The receptor comes from a middle-aged man with primary liver carcinoma and hepatitis B virus infection.

The CDR3 loop is CASSIPAAQETQYF. CDR3 nucleotides: TGTGCCAGCAGCATACCAGCGGCACAGGAGACCCAGTACTTC. The rearrangement links TRBV11-2 to TRBJ2-5; D is possibly TRBD2 (5 bases). The V gene's germline CDR1 is SGHAT and CDR2 FQNNGV. Between the trimmed V and J ends, which lost 5 bases and 5 bases, there was a span of 15 bases. The CDR3 is made up of 14 amino acids.